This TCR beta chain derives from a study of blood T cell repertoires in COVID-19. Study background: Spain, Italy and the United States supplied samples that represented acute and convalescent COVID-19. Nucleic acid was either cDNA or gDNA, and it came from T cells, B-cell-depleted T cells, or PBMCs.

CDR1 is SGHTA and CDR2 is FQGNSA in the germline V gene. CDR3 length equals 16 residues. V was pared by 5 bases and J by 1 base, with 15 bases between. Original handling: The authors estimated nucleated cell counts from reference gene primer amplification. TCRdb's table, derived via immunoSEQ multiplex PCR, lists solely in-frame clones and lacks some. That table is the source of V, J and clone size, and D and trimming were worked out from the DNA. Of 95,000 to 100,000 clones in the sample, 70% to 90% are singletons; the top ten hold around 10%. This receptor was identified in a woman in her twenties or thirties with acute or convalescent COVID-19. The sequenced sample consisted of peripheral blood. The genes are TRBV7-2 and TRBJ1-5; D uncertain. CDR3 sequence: CASSRGAPRSNQPQHF. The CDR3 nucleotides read TGTGCCAGCAGCCGCGGAGCGCCGCGCAGCAATCAGCCCCAGCATTTT.